This entry lists 20 T cell receptor beta chains sequenced from one sample in a study of shared clonotypes between healthy human individuals. Libraries were prepared by immunoSEQ multiplex PCR; TCRdb keeps only in-frame clonotypes and omits some of them. The data show more than 850,000 clones, about four fifths seen once. The sequenced sample consisted of memory CD4+ T cells from PBMCs. Subset specified: CD45RA-negative fraction. The receptors come from a man aged 18 to 30 in good health. Some clones in this sample may be carry-over from other donors' samples.

The chain recombines TRBV7-9 with TRBJ1-4, with D maybe TRBD1 (5 bases). The ends were cut back, 3 bases at V and 8 bases at J, with 19 bases in the middle. In germline, CDR1 is SEHNR, CDR2 FQNEAQ (reference sequence). This CDR3 is built from 16 residues. This CDR3 reads CASSFGGTSRNEKLFF. The CDR3 region has the DNA TGTGCCAGCAGCTTCGGGGGAACGAGTCGAAACGAAAAACTGTTTTTT.

This clone has more than one count but fewer than ten. The rearrangement links TRBV21-1 to TRBJ1-1; the DNA was not compared with TRBD1, the D call given in the table. TRBV21-1 is shown as a pseudogene. This CDR3 spans 15 amino acids. CDR3 in DNA: TGTGCCAGCAGCATGTGGGACAGGGCCAGAACTGAAGCTTTCTTT. Protein sequence: CASSMWDRARTEAFF.

This clone came up a few times. The same CDR3 is also encoded by other DNA sequences in this sample. The chain employs TRBV5-1 and TRBJ2-7; D remains ambiguous. The CDR3 totals 13 residues. Trimming stripped 1 base from V and 2 bases from J, with 7 bases between. The germline gives CDR1 SGHRS, CDR2 YFSETQ. CDR3 residues: CASSLSGPYEQYF. The CDR3 region has the DNA TGCGCCAGCAGCTTGTCGGGCCCCTACGAGCAGTACTTC.

CDR3 coding DNA: TGCGCCAGCAGTGATCTAGGTCGGGACAATGAGCAGTTCTTC. Translated, it gives CASSDLGRDNEQFF. The chain combines TRBV10-1 with TRBJ2-1; no clear D. The V end lost 3 bases, the J end lost 5 bases, and 11 bases lay between the germline ends. The CDR3 contains 14 residues. CDR1 WNHNN and CDR2 SYGVQD come from the germline V gene (reference sequence).

V and J are TRBV30 and TRBJ2-2; D uncertain. Germline V gene data show CDR1 as GTSNPN and CDR2 as SVGIG (reference sequence). V lost 3 bases, J lost 3 bases, and 5 bases lay in between. This CDR3 comprises 12 residues. CDR3 in amino acids: CAWRTYTGELFF. The CDR3 region has the DNA TGTGCCTGGAGAACTTACACCGGGGAGCTGTTTTTT.

The chain is built from TRBV11-2 and TRBJ2-7, with TRBD2 as a possible D gene (6 bases). V was shortened by 5 bases and J by 1 base, with 18 bases between the two germline ends. The CDR3 has 16 amino acids. Per germline, CDR1 SGHAT and CDR2 FQNNGV. The CDR3 sequence is CASSARLSGLSYEQYF. CDR3 DNA: TGTGCCAGCAGCGCCCGGCTGAGCGGGCTATCCTACGAGCAGTACTTC. The full variable domain, rest sourced from reference TRBV11-2 and TRBJ2-7, is EAGVAQSPRYKIIEKRQSVAFWCNPISGHATLYWYQQILGQGPKLLIQFQNNGVVDDSQLPKDRFSAERLKGVDSTLKIQPAKLEDSAVYLCASSARLSGLSYEQYFGPGTRLTVT.

This sequence joins TRBV19 and TRBJ1-2; a possible D gene is TRBD1 (6 bases). Trimming stripped 8 bases from V and 3 bases from J, with 10 bases between. Germline CDR1 and CDR2: LNHDA and SQIVND (reference sequence). This CDR3 is built from 12 residues. The CDR3 DNA reads TGTGCCAGTCTACAGGGTTACTATGGCTACACCTTC. It encodes CASLQGYYGYTF.

This chain connects TRBV10-3 to TRBJ2-1; D remains unclear. This CDR3 is 13 amino acids long. V dropped 3 bases and J dropped 7 bases, with 10 bases sitting between them. Germline lookup yields CDR1 ENHRY and CDR2 SYGVKD. The DNA for the CDR3 is TGTGCCATCAGTGAAGAAGTGGGGAATGAGCAGTTCTTC. Amino acids: CAISEEVGNEQFF.

The chain recombines TRBV6-1 with TRBJ1-5, with 8 bases matching TRBD1. CDR3 length: 14 residues. Per the germline V gene, CDR1 is MNHNS and CDR2 is SASEGT. V lost 5 bases to trimming and J lost 4 bases; unmatched junction nucleotides: 4. CDR3 loop: CASSLRQGNQPQHF. DNA for the CDR3: TGTGCCAGCAGTTTGCGACAGGGGAATCAGCCCCAGCATTTT.

This clone has only one observation. The CDR3 sequence: CATSPQPGLEYNEQFF. For the CDR3, the DNA is TGTGCCACCTCCCCCCAACCGGGACTAGAGTACAATGAGCAGTTCTTC. The J gene is TRBJ2-1, the V gene TRBV7-2; 8 bases map to TRBD2. This CDR3 has 16 amino acids. J gave up 4 bases and V 10 bases, and 15 bases lay outside the gene matches. CDR1 is SGHTA, CDR2 FQGNSA, per germline.

J is TRBJ2-1 and V is TRBV6-1, with D perhaps matching TRBD1 or TRBD2 (5 bases each). The CDR3 is 13 amino acids. V was cut by 2 bases and J by 9 bases, with 11 bases left in between. Germline CDR1 MNHNS, CDR2 SASEGT. The chain's CDR3 is CASSERWDREQFF. The DNA of the CDR3 is TGTGCCAGCAGTGAACGGTGGGACCGTGAGCAGTTCTTC.

The genes are TRBV6-5 and TRBJ1-1, with D possibly TRBD1 on 6 matching bases. The V gene lost 5 bases and the J gene lost 1 base, with 11 bases spanning the gap. Germline V gene sequence: CDR1 MNHEY, CDR2 SVGAGI. This CDR3 spans 14 amino acids. CDR3 sequence reads: CASSPLRGNTEAFF. CDR3 in DNA: TGTGCCAGCAGTCCTCTCAGGGGGAACACTGAAGCTTTCTTT.

The V call is TRBV7-2, the J call TRBJ2-7; 7 bases match TRBD1. V was clipped by 4 bases and J by 9 bases; unmatched bases: 9. CDR3 length: 13 residues. The V gene's germline CDR1 is SGHTA and CDR2 FQGNSA. The CDR3 region is CASSSGQLGRQYF. DNA of the CDR3: TGTGCCAGCAGCTCGGGACAGCTGGGACGGCAGTACTTC.

This chain uses TRBV5-1 with TRBJ2-1, with 7 bases identical to TRBD2. Germline V gene sequence: CDR1 SGHRS, CDR2 YFSETQ. After removal of 0 bases from V and 8 bases from J, the junction contained 5 bases not matched to a gene. There are 14 residues in the CDR3. DNA for the CDR3: TGCGCCAGCAGCTTGGGGACTAGTGTCGATGAGCAGTTCTTC. It yields the protein CASSLGTSVDEQFF.

This clone was found once. The rearrangement joins TRBV5-1 to TRBJ1-2; D call uncertain. The CDR3 contains 13 residues. V was clipped by 1 base and J by 5 bases, with 9 bases between them. Germline loops: CDR1 SGHRS, CDR2 YFSETQ. The CDR3 reads CASSLYAGYGYTF. The CDR3 nucleotides are TGCGCCAGCAGCTTGTACGCTGGTTATGGCTACACCTTC.

The sample holds many counts of this clone. This chain joins TRBV29-1 and TRBJ2-7; 8 bases match TRBD1. This CDR3 spans 11 amino acids. Germline V gives CDR1 SQVTM, CDR2 ANQGSEA. The ends lost 6 bases at V and 5 bases at J; junction bases unmatched: 3. The DNA of the CDR3 is TGCAGCGTAGACAGGGGCAACGAGCAGTACTTC. Its translation: CSVDRGNEQYF.

The chain employs TRBV6-1 and TRBJ2-7, with 11 bases identical to TRBD1. Germline CDR1 reads MNHNS; CDR2 reads SASEGT. The V segment lost 4 bases and the J segment 3 bases; nucleotides outside the gene matches: 2. The CDR3 length is 14 residues. CDR3 coding DNA: TGTGCCAGCAGTGCCGGGACAGGGGGCTACGAGCAGTACTTC. This translates into CASSAGTGGYEQYF.

This clone came up a few times. V is TRBV6-1 and J is TRBJ2-5; TRBD2 is a possible D gene (6 bases). V was trimmed by 4 bases and J by 1 base, leaving 10 bases between them. Germline loops: CDR1 MNHNS, CDR2 SASEGT. The CDR3 runs 14 residues. CDR3 amino acids: CASSGFGGQETQYF. The DNA for the CDR3 is TGTGCCAGCAGTGGGTTCGGGGGCCAAGAGACCCAGTACTTC.

This chain uses TRBV6-5 with TRBJ2-5; 8 bases line up with TRBD1. This CDR3 comprises 15 residues. In germline, CDR1 is MNHEY, CDR2 SVGAGI. V shed 0 bases, J shed 6 bases, and the junction held 6 bases outside the gene matches. The CDR3 reads CASSYSQGEKQTQYF. Here the CDR3 DNA reads TGTGCCAGCAGTTACTCACAGGGGGAGAAGCAGACCCAGTACTTC.

This clone was counted only a few times. The chain has TRBV4-1 and TRBJ2-1; 7 bases fit TRBD2. The V and J ends lost 0 bases and 6 bases, in that order; junction bases with no gene match: 5. Germline assignment: CDR1 MGHRA and CDR2 YSYEKL. The CDR3 sequence is 15 residues long. The CDR3 sequence is CASSQDGLAVNEQFF. CDR3 nucleotide sequence: TGCGCCAGCAGCCAAGATGGGCTAGCGGTCAATGAGCAGTTCTTC.